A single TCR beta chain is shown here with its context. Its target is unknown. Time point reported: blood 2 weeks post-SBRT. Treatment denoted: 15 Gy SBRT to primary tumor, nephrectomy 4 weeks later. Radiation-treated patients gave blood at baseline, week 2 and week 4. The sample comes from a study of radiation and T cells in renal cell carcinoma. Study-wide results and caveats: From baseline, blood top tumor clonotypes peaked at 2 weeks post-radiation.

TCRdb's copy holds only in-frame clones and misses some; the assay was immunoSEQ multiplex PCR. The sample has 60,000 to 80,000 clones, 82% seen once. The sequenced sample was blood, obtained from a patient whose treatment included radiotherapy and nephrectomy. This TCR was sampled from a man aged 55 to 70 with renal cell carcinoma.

The CDR3 reads CASSPPGEPQHF. In DNA, the CDR3 is TGTGCCAGCAGTCCACCGGGGGAGCCCCAGCATTTT. The chain joins TRBV27 to TRBJ1-5; D perhaps matches TRBD1 (5 bases). V gave up 5 bases and J gave up 8 bases, with 10 bases separating them. Germline lookup yields CDR1 MNHEY and CDR2 SMNVEV (reference sequence). CDR3 length: 12 amino acids.